The clone carrying this T cell receptor (beta chain) was seen a handful of times. This sample is part of a study of T cell responses to AZD1222 COVID-19 vaccine. The method was immunoSEQ multiplex PCR; TCRdb's version includes in-frame clones alone and lacks a portion of them. Counted here are about 56,000 clones, approximately 83% occurring once; the ten biggest clones make up about 16%. The receptor's source is an adult in good health. The sample in question was peripheral blood, obtained on day 0 of AZD1222 vaccination.

The chain's CDR3 is CASSQDAVEAFF. DNA for the CDR3: TGCGCCAGCAGCCAAGATGCAGTTGAAGCTTTCTTT. This chain connects TRBV4-1 to TRBJ1-1; D is ambiguous. Trimming left V 0 bases short and J 7 bases short, with 6 bases between. Germline CDR1 MGHRA, CDR2 YSYEKL. The CDR3 is made up of 12 amino acids.